The clone carrying this T cell receptor beta chain was seen a few times. The record originates from a study of blood T cell repertoires in COVID-19. Across the study: Samples came from the United States, Italy and Spain, spanning acute and convalescent COVID-19.

Germline values: CDR1 SGHDT, CDR2 YYEEEE. This CDR3 spans 14 amino acids. V was shortened by 4 bases and J by 4 bases, with 15 bases between the two germline ends. In the authors' workflow: How many nucleated cells were present was estimated from reference gene primer amplification. Repertoires were generated with immunoSEQ multiplex PCR, while TCRdb's copy carries only in-frame clones and drops some. V and J calls and clone size are those listed in that table; D and trimming were worked out from the DNA. Of approximately 1,800 clones listed, 55% to 70% are singletons. The TCR was taken from a man aged 65 to 85 with active COVID-19. The specimen sequenced was peripheral blood. The chain uses TRBV5-6 and TRBJ2-7; the D gene is possibly TRBD2 (5 bases). CDR3 nucleotide sequence: TGTGCCAGCAGCGATGGGAGACCCAGTTACGAGCAGTACTTC. The encoded protein is CASSDGRPSYEQYF.